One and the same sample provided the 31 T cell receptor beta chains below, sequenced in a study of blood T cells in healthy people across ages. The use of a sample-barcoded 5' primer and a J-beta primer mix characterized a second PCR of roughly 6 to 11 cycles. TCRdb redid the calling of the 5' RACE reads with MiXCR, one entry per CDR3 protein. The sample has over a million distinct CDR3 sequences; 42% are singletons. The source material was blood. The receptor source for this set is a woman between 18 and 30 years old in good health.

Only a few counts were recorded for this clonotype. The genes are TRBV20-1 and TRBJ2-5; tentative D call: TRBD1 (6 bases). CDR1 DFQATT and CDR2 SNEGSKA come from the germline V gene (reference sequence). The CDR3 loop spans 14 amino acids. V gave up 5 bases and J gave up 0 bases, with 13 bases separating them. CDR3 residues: CSAPKQGYQETQYF. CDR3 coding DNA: TGCAGTGCTCCAAAACAGGGTTACCAAGAGACCCAGTACTTC.

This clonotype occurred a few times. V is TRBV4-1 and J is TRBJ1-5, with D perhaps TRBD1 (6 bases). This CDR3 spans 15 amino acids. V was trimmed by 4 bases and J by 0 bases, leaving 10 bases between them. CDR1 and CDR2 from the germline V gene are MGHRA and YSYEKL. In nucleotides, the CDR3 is TGCGCCAGCAGCCGCGGGACAACTAGCAATCAGCCCCAGCATTTT. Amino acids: CASSRGTTSNQPQHF.

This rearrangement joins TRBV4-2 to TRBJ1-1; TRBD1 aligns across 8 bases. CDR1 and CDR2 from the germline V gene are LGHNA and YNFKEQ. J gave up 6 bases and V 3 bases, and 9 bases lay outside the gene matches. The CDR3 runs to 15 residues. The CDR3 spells CASSQHGTGEAEAFF. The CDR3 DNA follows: TGTGCCAGCAGCCAGCATGGGACAGGAGAGGCTGAAGCTTTCTTT.

CDR3 protein: CASSQGSTSGTDTQYF. The CDR3 coding sequence is TGCGCCAGCAGCCAAGGGAGTACTAGCGGGACAGATACGCAGTATTTT. This chain joins TRBV4-3 and TRBJ2-3; 9 bases agree with TRBD2. The germline V gene has CDR1 LGHNA and CDR2 YSLEER. The CDR3 runs 16 residues. The V segment lost 1 base and the J segment 3 bases; nucleotides outside the gene matches: 5.

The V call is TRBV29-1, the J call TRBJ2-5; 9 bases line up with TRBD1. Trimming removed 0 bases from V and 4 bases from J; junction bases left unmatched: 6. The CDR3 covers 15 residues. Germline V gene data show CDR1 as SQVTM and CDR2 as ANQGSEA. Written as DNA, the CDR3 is TGCAGCGTTGAAGATAGGGACAGGGAGGGAGAGACCCAGTACTTC. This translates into CSVEDRDREGETQYF.

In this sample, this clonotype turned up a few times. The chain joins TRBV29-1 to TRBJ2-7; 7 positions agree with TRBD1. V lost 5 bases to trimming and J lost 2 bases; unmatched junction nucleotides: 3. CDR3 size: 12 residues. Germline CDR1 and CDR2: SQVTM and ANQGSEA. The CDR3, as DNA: TGCAGCGTTATCAGGGGGACCTACGAGCAGTACTTC. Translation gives CSVIRGTYEQYF.

Here the CDR3 reads CASSHLIGQGMLPETQYF. CDR3 DNA sequence: TGCGCCAGCAGCCACCTCATCGGGCAGGGTATGCTGCCAGAGACCCAGTACTTC. The chain uses TRBV4-1 and TRBJ2-5; a possible D gene is TRBD1 (5 bases). This CDR3 is 18 amino acids long. Germline loops: CDR1 MGHRA, CDR2 YSYEKL. Trimming shortened V by 3 bases and J by 4 bases, and 24 bases separated the two germline ends.

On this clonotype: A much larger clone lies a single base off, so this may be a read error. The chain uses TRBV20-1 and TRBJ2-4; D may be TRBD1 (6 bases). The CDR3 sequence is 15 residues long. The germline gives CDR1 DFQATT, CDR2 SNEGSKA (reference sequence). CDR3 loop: CSAAGQGGIKNIRYF. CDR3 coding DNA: TGCAGTGCTGCCGGCCAAGGGGGAATCAAAAACATTCGGTACTTC.

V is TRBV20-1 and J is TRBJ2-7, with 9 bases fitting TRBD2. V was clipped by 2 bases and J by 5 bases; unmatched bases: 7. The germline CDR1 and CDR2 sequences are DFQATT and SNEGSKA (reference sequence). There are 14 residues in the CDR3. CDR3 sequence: CSARPAGGSDEQYF. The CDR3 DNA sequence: TGCAGTGCTAGACCAGCGGGGGGCTCTGACGAGCAGTACTTC.

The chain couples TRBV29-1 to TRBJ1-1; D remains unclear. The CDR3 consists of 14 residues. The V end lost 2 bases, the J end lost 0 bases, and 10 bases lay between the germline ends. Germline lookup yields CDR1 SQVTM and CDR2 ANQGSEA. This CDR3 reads CSVERLYMNTEAFF. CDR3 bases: TGCAGCGTTGAACGACTGTATATGAACACTGAAGCTTTCTTT.

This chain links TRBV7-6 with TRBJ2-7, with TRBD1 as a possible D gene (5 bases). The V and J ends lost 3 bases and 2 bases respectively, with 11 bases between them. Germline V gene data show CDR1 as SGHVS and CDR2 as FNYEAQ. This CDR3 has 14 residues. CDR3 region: CASSFSDIAYEQYF. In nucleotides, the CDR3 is TGTGCCAGCAGCTTTTCGGACATAGCCTACGAGCAGTACTTC. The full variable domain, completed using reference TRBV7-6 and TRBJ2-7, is GAGVSQSPRYKVTKRGQDVALRCDPISGHVSLYWYRQALGQGPEFLTYFNYEAQQDKSGLPNDRFSAERPEGSISTLTIQRTEQRDSAMYRCASSFSDIAYEQYFGPGTRLTVT.

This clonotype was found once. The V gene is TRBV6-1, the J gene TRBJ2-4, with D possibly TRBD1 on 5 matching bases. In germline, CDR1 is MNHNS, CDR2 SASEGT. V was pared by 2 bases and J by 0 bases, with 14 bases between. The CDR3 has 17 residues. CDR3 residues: CASSERKGVLAKNIQYF. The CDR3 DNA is TGTGCCAGCAGTGAAAGAAAAGGGGTACTAGCCAAAAACATTCAGTACTTC.

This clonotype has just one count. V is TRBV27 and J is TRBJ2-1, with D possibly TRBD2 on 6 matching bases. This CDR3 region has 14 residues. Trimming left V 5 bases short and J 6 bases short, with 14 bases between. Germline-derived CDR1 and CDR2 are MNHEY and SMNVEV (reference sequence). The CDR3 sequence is CASSISGGSNEQFF. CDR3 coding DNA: TGTGCCAGCAGTATAAGCGGAGGGAGCAATGAGCAGTTCTTC.

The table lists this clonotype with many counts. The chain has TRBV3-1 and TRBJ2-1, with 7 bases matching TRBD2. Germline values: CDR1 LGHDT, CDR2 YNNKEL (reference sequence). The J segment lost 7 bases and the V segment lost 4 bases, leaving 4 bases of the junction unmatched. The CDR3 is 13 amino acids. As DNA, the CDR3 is TGTGCCAGCAGCCCAGGACTAGGAAATGAGCAGTTCTTC. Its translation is CASSPGLGNEQFF.

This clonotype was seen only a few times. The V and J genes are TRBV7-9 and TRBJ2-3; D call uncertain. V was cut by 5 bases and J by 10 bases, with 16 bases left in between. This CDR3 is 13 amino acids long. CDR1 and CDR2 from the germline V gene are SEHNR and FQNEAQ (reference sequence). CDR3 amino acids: CASSRYSVESQYF. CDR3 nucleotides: TGTGCCAGCAGCAGATATAGTGTGGAGTCGCAGTATTTT.

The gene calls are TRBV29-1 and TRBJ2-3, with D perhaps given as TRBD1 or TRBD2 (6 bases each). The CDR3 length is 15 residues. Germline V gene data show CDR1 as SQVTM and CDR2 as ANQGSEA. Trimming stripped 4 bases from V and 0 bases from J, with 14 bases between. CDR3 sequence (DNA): TGCAGCGTTGGGGGGGACATTCTGAGCACAGATACGCAGTATTTT. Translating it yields CSVGGDILSTDTQYF.

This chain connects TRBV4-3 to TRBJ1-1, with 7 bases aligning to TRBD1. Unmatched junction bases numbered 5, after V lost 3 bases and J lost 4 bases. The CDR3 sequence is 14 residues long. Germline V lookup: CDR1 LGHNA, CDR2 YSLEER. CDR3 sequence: CASSQASGGTEAFF. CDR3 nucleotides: TGCGCCAGCAGCCAGGCATCAGGGGGCACTGAAGCTTTCTTT.

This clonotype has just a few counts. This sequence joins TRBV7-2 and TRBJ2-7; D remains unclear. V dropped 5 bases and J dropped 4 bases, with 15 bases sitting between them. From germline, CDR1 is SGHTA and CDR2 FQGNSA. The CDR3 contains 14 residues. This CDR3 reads CASSPEQRQYEQYF. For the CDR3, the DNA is TGTGCCAGCAGCCCTGAACAGAGGCAATACGAGCAGTACTTC.

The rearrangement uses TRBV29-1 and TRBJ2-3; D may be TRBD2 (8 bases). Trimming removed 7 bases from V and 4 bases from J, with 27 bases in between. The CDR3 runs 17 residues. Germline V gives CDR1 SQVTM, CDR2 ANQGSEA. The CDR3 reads CSASGTAAREGPDTQYF. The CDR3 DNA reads TGCAGCGCTTCGGGGACAGCAGCCCGGGAGGGCCCAGATACGCAGTATTTT.

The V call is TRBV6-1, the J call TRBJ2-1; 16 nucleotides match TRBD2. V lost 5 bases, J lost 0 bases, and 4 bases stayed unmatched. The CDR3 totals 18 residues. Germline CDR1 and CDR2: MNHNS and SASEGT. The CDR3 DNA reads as TGTGCCAGCAGTCCGGGACTAGCGGGAGGGCCCTCCTACAATGAGCAGTTCTTC. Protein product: CASSPGLAGGPSYNEQFF.

The CDR3 DNA follows: TGTGCCAGCAGCTTAGTCGGGACAGGGGCGAAGGATGAGCAGTTCTTC. Translation gives CASSLVGTGAKDEQFF. The gene calls are TRBV7-2 and TRBJ2-1; 10 positions match TRBD1. This CDR3 contains 16 residues. CDR1 and CDR2 (germline): SGHTA, FQGNSA. J lost 8 bases, V lost 1 base, and 8 bases had no gene match.

CDR3 DNA: TGTGCCGACACCCTATTGGGGTCGACCCAGTACTTC. It specifies CADTLLGSTQYF. The chain couples TRBV6-5 to TRBJ2-5; D unresolved. Per germline, CDR1 MNHEY and CDR2 SVGAGI. This CDR3 region has 12 residues. Between the trimmed V and J ends, which lost 11 bases and 7 bases, there was a span of 17 bases.

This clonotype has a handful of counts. CDR3 DNA sequence: TGTGCCAGCCAATTAGCGGGAGACACAGATACGCAGTATTTT. As protein: CASQLAGDTDTQYF. This chain joins TRBV12-3 or TRBV12-4 and TRBJ2-3; TRBD2 agrees at 9 bases. The CDR3 loop spans 14 amino acids. Germline trimming cut 8 bases from V and 2 bases from J; bases unmatched to any gene: 5.

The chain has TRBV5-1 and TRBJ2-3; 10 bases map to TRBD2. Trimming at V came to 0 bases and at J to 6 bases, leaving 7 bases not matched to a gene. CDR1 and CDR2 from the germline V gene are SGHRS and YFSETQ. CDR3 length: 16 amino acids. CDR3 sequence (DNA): TGCGCCAGCAGCTTGGGTCTAGCGGGGGAATCGGATACGCAGTATTTT. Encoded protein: CASSLGLAGESDTQYF.

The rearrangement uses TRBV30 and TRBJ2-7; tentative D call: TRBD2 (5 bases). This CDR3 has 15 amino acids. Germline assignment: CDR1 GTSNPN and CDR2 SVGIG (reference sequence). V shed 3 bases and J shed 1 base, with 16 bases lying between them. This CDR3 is CAWSLGLRRSYEQYF. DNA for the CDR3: TGTGCCTGGAGCCTCGGCCTCAGGAGGTCCTACGAGCAGTACTTC.

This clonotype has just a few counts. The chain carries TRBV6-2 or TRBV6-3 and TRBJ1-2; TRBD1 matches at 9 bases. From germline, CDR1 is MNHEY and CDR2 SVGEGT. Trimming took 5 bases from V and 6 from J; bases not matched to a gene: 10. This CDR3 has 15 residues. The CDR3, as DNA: TGTGCCAGCAGTCGTACCGGGACAGGGAGGAATGGCTACACCTTC. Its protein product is CASSRTGTGRNGYTF.

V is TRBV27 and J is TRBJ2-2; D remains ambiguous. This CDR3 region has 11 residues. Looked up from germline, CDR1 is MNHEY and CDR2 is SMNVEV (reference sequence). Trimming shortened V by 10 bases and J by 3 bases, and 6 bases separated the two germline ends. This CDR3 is CATRYTGELFF. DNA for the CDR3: TGTGCCACCCGTTACACCGGGGAGCTGTTTTTT.

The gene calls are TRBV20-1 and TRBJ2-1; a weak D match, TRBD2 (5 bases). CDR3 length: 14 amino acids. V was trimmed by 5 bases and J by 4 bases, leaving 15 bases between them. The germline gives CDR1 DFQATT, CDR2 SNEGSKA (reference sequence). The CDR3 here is CSALVGGSYNEQFF. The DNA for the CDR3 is TGCAGTGCTCTGGTAGGCGGGTCATACAATGAGCAGTTCTTC.

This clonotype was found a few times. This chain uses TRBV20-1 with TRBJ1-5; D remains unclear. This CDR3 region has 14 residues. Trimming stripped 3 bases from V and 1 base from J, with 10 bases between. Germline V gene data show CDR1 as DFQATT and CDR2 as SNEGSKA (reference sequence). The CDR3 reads CSARKLGSNQPQHF. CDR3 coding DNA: TGCAGTGCTAGGAAACTGGGGAGCAATCAGCCCCAGCATTTT.

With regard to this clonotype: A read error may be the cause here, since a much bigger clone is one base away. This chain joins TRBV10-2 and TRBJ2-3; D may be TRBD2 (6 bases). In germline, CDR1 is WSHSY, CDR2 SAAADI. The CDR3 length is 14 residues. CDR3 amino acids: CASSELGSSDAQYF. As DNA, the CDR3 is TGCGCCAGCAGTGAGCTCGGGAGCTCAGATGCGCAGTATTTT.

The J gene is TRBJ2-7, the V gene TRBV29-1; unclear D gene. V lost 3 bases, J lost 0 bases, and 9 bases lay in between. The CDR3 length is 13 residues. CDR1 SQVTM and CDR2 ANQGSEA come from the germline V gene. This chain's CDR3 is CSVDGKNSYEQYF. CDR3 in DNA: TGCAGCGTTGATGGCAAAAACTCCTACGAGCAGTACTTC.